The 31 T cell receptor beta chains given below trace back to one sample, sequenced in a study of STAT5B mutations in CD4+ large granular lymphocyte leukemia. Sequencing was performed with immunoSEQ multiplex PCR; in TCRdb, only in-frame clones are kept and a portion is missing. The sample lists about 33,000 clones; about four fifths were seen once. Sequenced sample: CD4+ T cells from blood buffy coats. The origin of the receptors is a human donor in good health.

The chain joins TRBV28 to TRBJ1-6, with 10 bases fitting TRBD1. V dropped 5 bases and J dropped 0; count of bases not matched to a gene: 7. Germline assignment: CDR1 MDHEN and CDR2 SYDVKM. The CDR3 is 18 amino acids. The CDR3 nucleotides are TGTGCCAGCAGTCTAGGACAGGGGGAGAGCTCCTATAATTCACCCCTCCACTTT. Residues: CASSLGQGESSYNSPLHF.

This chain uses TRBV28 with TRBJ1-1, with TRBD1 as a possible D gene (5 bases). The V gene lost 1 base and the J gene lost 4 bases, with 16 bases spanning the gap. Per germline, CDR1 MDHEN and CDR2 SYDVKM. This CDR3 is 16 amino acids long. In DNA, the CDR3 is TGTGCCAGCAGTTTATCCCAGGGCGCGGGACGCACTGAAGCTTTCTTT. It specifies CASSLSQGAGRTEAFF.

This chain uses TRBV10-3 with TRBJ2-1, with a tentative D call TRBD2 (5 bases). Germline CDR1 reads ENHRY; CDR2 reads SYGVKD. The CDR3 contains 14 residues. V gave up 0 bases and J gave up 7 bases, with 10 bases separating them. CDR3 sequence reads: CAISESTRRNEQFF. CDR3 nucleotide sequence: TGTGCCATCAGTGAGTCTACGAGGAGGAATGAGCAGTTCTTC.

V gene TRBV7-2 combines with J gene TRBJ2-3; D might be TRBD2 (6 bases). CDR3 length: 14 amino acids. Between the trimmed V and J ends, which lost 1 base and 5 bases, there was a span of 10 bases. Per germline, CDR1 SGHTA and CDR2 FQGNSA. The CDR3, as DNA: TGTGCCAGCAGCTTAGGGCTAGCGCTAGATACGCAGTATTTT. Translating it yields CASSLGLALDTQYF.

V gene TRBV30 combines with J gene TRBJ1-1, with 11 bases lining up with TRBD1. J lost 5 bases, V lost 8 bases, and 4 bases had no gene match. CDR1 GTSNPN and CDR2 SVGIG come from the germline V gene (reference sequence). This CDR3 region has 12 residues. CDR3 sequence: CARGDRGTEAFF. The CDR3 DNA is TGTGCCCGGGGGGACAGGGGGACTGAAGCTTTCTTT.

The chain has TRBV4-2 and TRBJ1-2, with a possible D match to TRBD1 (5 bases). Trimming cost V 0 bases and J 1 base, with 6 bases left between them. Per germline, CDR1 LGHNA and CDR2 YNFKEQ. This CDR3 comprises 14 residues. Written as DNA, the CDR3 is TGTGCCAGCAGCCAAGAACAGGTTAACTATGGCTACACCTTC. It specifies CASSQEQVNYGYTF.

The chain recombines TRBV7-2 with TRBJ1-5; D remains unclear. CDR1 and CDR2 (germline): SGHTA, FQGNSA. This CDR3 has 13 amino acids. V gave up 5 bases and J gave up 4 bases, with 9 bases separating them. CDR3 loop: CASSPAVNQPQHF. CDR3 nucleotide sequence: TGTGCCAGCAGCCCAGCGGTTAATCAGCCCCAGCATTTT.

The chain combines TRBV13 with TRBJ2-1; TRBD2 aligns across 11 bases. From germline, CDR1 is PRHDT and CDR2 FYEKMQ (reference sequence). This CDR3 has 16 residues. V dropped 5 bases and J dropped 1; count of bases not matched to a gene: 4. The CDR3 region has the DNA TGTGCCAGCAGCGGTGGACTAGCGGGTTCCTACAATGAGCAGTTCTTC. Translating gives CASSGGLAGSYNEQFF. Drawing the rest from reference TRBV13 and TRBJ2-1, the complete variable domain is AAGVIQSPRHLIKEKRETATLKCYPIPRHDTVYWYQQGPGQDPQFLISFYEKMQSDKGSIPDRFSAQQFSDYHSELNMSSLELGDSALYFCASSGGLAGSYNEQFFGPGTRLTVL.

This chain links TRBV11-2 with TRBJ2-5, with D possibly TRBD1 on 6 matching bases. V lost 3 bases and J lost 1, with 12 bases in between. This CDR3 spans 15 amino acids. CDR1 and CDR2 from the germline V gene are SGHAT and FQNNGV. The CDR3 sequence: CASSLGAGVQETQYF. The DNA for the CDR3 is TGTGCCAGCAGCTTGGGGGCAGGGGTCCAAGAGACCCAGTACTTC. Based on the CDR3 plus reference TRBV11-2 and TRBJ2-5, the full variable domain is EAGVAQSPRYKIIEKRQSVAFWCNPISGHATLYWYQQILGQGPKLLIQFQNNGVVDDSQLPKDRFSAERLKGVDSTLKIQPAKLEDSAVYLCASSLGAGVQETQYFGPGTRLLVL.

The gene calls are TRBV11-3 and TRBJ2-7, with a possible D match to TRBD2 (5 bases). There are 13 residues in the CDR3. In germline, CDR1 is SGHNT, CDR2 YENEEA. V lost 8 bases and J 5 bases, leaving 16 bases between the germline ends. The CDR3 loop is CASSEDWADEQYF. In nucleotides, the CDR3 is TGTGCCAGCTCGGAGGATTGGGCAGACGAGCAGTACTTC.

This chain connects TRBV27 to TRBJ2-1; 8 bases are a match to TRBD2. The V segment lost 4 bases and the J segment 7 bases; nucleotides outside the gene matches: 15. The CDR3 is made up of 17 amino acids. Germline V gene data show CDR1 as MNHEY and CDR2 as SMNVEV (reference sequence). CDR3 DNA: TGTGCCAGCAGTTCAGGACCTCCCCAGCGGGGGCCAAATGAGCAGTTCTTC. Encoded protein: CASSSGPPQRGPNEQFF.

The V and J genes are TRBV27 and TRBJ2-5; D might be TRBD1 (5 bases). The V end lost 8 bases, the J end lost 5 bases, and 15 bases lay between the germline ends. This CDR3 is 13 amino acids long. Germline V gives CDR1 MNHEY, CDR2 SMNVEV (reference sequence). The CDR3: CASGLSRQETQYF. The CDR3, as DNA: TGTGCCAGCGGGCTTAGCAGACAGGAGACCCAGTACTTC.

The chain couples TRBV6-5 to TRBJ1-2, with TRBD1 matching over 12 bases. Germline V gene sequence: CDR1 MNHEY, CDR2 SVGAGI. The CDR3 covers 15 residues. Unmatched junction bases numbered 2, after V lost 0 bases and J lost 6 bases. DNA of the CDR3: TGTGCCAGCAGTTACTCGGGGACAGGGGGCGATGGCTACACCTTC. This encodes CASSYSGTGGDGYTF.

This chain links TRBV19 with TRBJ2-3; D is uncertain. V was trimmed by 10 bases and J by 2 bases, leaving 19 bases between them. Germline assignment: CDR1 LNHDA and CDR2 SQIVND (reference sequence). The length of the CDR3 is 15 residues. The DNA for the CDR3 is TGTGCCACAACCAGCTCCCAAGATTCCACAGATACGCAGTATTTT. Translation gives CATTSSQDSTDTQYF.

The V and J genes are TRBV16 and TRBJ2-5; possibly TRBD2 for D (6 bases). The CDR3 consists of 15 residues. Per germline, CDR1 KGHSY and CDR2 FQNENV. V lost 2 bases and J 1 base, leaving 11 bases between the germline ends. The CDR3 loop reads CASSQGNSGQETQYF. The CDR3 DNA follows: TGTGCCAGCAGCCAAGGAAATAGCGGCCAAGAGACCCAGTACTTC.

This chain uses TRBV6-1 with TRBJ1-1; tentative D call: TRBD1 (6 bases). Germline CDR1 is MNHNS and CDR2 is SASEGT. Trimming pared 2 bases from V and 6 bases from J, leaving 19 bases between. The CDR3 loop spans 16 amino acids. The CDR3 reads CASSETLQGTRPEAFF. The CDR3, as DNA: TGTGCCAGCAGTGAAACGTTACAGGGTACGAGGCCTGAAGCTTTCTTT.

This clone has more than one count but fewer than ten. The V gene is TRBV7-9, the J gene TRBJ2-1; D might be TRBD1 (5 bases). V was shortened by 2 bases and J by 9 bases, with 17 bases between the two germline ends. The CDR3 runs to 15 residues. The germline gives CDR1 SEHNR, CDR2 FQNEAQ (reference sequence). The CDR3 DNA reads TGTGCCAGCAGCTTATTCGCTACAGGAGTAGTTGAGCAGTTCTTC. This translates into CASSLFATGVVEQFF.

The rearrangement uses TRBV30 and TRBJ2-7; D is unresolved. The CDR3 has 15 residues. The germline V and J ends were trimmed by 0 bases and 0 bases, with 12 bases remaining between them. Germline CDR1 reads GTSNPN; CDR2 reads SVGIG (reference sequence). This CDR3 is CAWSVTVKSSYEQYF. The CDR3 DNA is TGTGCCTGGAGTGTAACGGTAAAAAGCTCCTACGAGCAGTACTTC.

The genes are TRBV19 and TRBJ2-1, with a tentative D call TRBD2 (6 bases). This CDR3 has 15 residues. CDR1 is LNHDA and CDR2 is SQIVND in the germline V gene (reference sequence). Trimming removed 3 bases from V and 5 bases from J, with 14 bases in between. This chain's CDR3 is CASSIAAGSDNEQFF. CDR3 coding DNA: TGTGCCAGTAGTATTGCAGCGGGCTCGGACAATGAGCAGTTCTTC.

This CDR3 reads CASSQDTSRRERTDTQYF. DNA for the CDR3: TGTGCCAGCAGCCAAGATACTTCTAGGCGGGAGAGAACAGATACGCAGTATTTT. The chain links TRBV4-2 to TRBJ2-3; 7 bases fit TRBD2. The trim removed 0 bases at V and 3 bases at J, leaving 12 bases unmatched. The CDR3 contains 18 residues. The germline CDR1 and CDR2 sequences are LGHNA and YNFKEQ.

The CDR3 region has the DNA TGCGCCAGCAGCGGCCCCAAGGGTGGCCAAGAGACCCAGTACTTC. Its translation: CASSGPKGGQETQYF. This chain uses TRBV5-1 with TRBJ2-5, with unresolved D. V lost 4 bases to trimming and J lost 1 base, with 14 bases between them. Germline values: CDR1 SGHRS, CDR2 YFSETQ. The CDR3 consists of 15 residues.

V usage is TRBV19 and J usage is TRBJ2-7; 7 bases are a match to TRBD1. Germline values: CDR1 LNHDA, CDR2 SQIVND (reference sequence). V was pared by 5 bases and J by 7 bases, with 17 bases of the junction left unmatched. The CDR3 is 16 amino acids. DNA for the CDR3: TGTGCCAGTAGTCGATCGACAGGGCACCCTTACAAGGAGCAGTACTTC. It translates to CASSRSTGHPYKEQYF.

The rearrangement uses TRBV18 and TRBJ2-2; TRBD1 is a possible D gene (6 bases). The CDR3 covers 19 residues. CDR1 and CDR2 (germline): KGHSH, LQKENI. Trimming took 6 bases from V and 6 from J, leaving 29 bases between them. CDR3 protein: CASSPRGLARGPSAGELFF. The CDR3 nucleotides read TGTGCCAGCTCGCCTAGGGGCCTAGCCAGGGGCCCGAGTGCCGGGGAGCTGTTTTTT.

The chain joins TRBV4-3 to TRBJ2-2; D is possibly TRBD2 (5 bases). The V end was cut by 0 bases, the J end by 1 base, with 9 bases between. Germline CDR1 LGHNA, CDR2 YSLEER. CDR3 length equals 16 residues. The CDR3 reads CASSQDKDLNTGELFF. CDR3 DNA sequence: TGCGCCAGCAGCCAAGATAAGGACTTGAACACCGGGGAGCTGTTTTTT.

This clone was seen only once. This rearrangement joins TRBV9 to TRBJ1-1; perhaps TRBD1 as D (6 bases). Germline CDR1 reads SGDLS; CDR2 reads YYNGEE. The V and J ends lost 3 bases and 1 base respectively, with 19 bases between them. This CDR3 spans 17 amino acids. CDR3: CASSAPVGGRSNTEAFF. For the CDR3, the DNA is TGTGCCAGCAGCGCCCCGGTGGGGGGCCGTTCGAACACTGAAGCTTTCTTT.

This rearrangement joins TRBV10-3 to TRBJ2-3; D is unresolved. The V gene lost 11 bases and the J gene lost 1 base, with 10 bases spanning the gap. This CDR3 is 12 amino acids long. Germline V gene data show CDR1 as ENHRY and CDR2 as SYGVKD. The CDR3 DNA follows: TGTGCCCTCGGCAACCGCACAGATACGCAGTATTTT. Its translation is CALGNRTDTQYF.

The table lists this clone with a few counts. The chain combines TRBV10-3 with TRBJ1-5; D is unclear. The germline V gene encodes CDR1 ENHRY and CDR2 SYGVKD. The CDR3 consists of 13 residues. With 3 bases removed from V and 8 bases from J, the gap between germline ends came to 11 bases. The CDR3 sequence: CAISDGFGEPQHF. The CDR3 coding sequence is TGTGCCATCAGTGATGGGTTCGGGGAGCCCCAGCATTTT.

The CDR3 protein is CASSPTGMSNQPQHF. The CDR3 DNA reads TGCGCCAGCAGCCCGACAGGGATGAGCAATCAGCCCCAGCATTTT. This chain connects TRBV4-3 to TRBJ1-5, with 7 bases that match TRBD1. V was pared by 4 bases and J by 1 base, with 4 bases of the junction left unmatched. CDR3 length equals 15 residues. The germline CDR1 and CDR2 sequences are LGHNA and YSLEER.

This clone was recorded only once. V gene TRBV5-1 combines with J gene TRBJ2-1; D is perhaps TRBD2 (6 bases). In germline, CDR1 is SGHRS, CDR2 YFSETQ. The CDR3 loop spans 17 amino acids. Deletions cut 2 bases from V and 7 bases from J, with 22 bases between. DNA of the CDR3: TGCGCCAGCAGCTTCCGGGACTCTCGGCTGGTGGGGAATGAGCAGTTCTTC. This translates into CASSFRDSRLVGNEQFF.

The J gene is TRBJ2-5, the V gene TRBV11-1; TRBD1 matches at 10 bases. Unmatched junction bases numbered 7, after V lost 5 bases and J lost 4 bases. Germline V gene lookup returns CDR1 SGHAT and CDR2 FQDESV (reference sequence). There are 15 residues in the CDR3. The CDR3 region is CASSNRDRGSETQYF. The CDR3 DNA is TGTGCCAGCAGCAACCGGGACAGGGGATCAGAGACCCAGTACTTC.

V gene TRBV9 combines with J gene TRBJ2-7; D gene unclear. V gave up 1 base and J gave up 1 base, with 6 bases separating them. From germline, CDR1 is SGDLS and CDR2 YYNGEE. This CDR3 contains 13 residues. The CDR3 DNA sequence: TGTGCCAGCAGCGTATCTCCGTCCTACGAGCAGTACTTC. Amino acids: CASSVSPSYEQYF.